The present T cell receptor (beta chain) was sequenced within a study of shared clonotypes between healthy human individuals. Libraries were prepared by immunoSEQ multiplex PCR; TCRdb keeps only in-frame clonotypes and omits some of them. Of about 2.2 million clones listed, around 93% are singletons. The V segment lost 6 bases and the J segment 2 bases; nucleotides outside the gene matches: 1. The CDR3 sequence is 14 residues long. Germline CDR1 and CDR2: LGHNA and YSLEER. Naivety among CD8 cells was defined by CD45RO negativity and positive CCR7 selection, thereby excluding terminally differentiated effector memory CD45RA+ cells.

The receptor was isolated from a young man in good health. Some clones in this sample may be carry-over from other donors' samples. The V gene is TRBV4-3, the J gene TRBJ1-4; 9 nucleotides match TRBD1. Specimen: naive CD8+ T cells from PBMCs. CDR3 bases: TGCGCCAGCAGAGACAGGGGGACTAATGAAAAACTGTTTTTT. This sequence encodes CASRDRGTNEKLFF.